The 26 T cell receptor beta chains given below trace back to one sample, sequenced in a study of chemoradiotherapy in HPV16-positive cancers. Assay used: immunoSEQ multiplex PCR; TCRdb lists only in-frame clones, some missing. The table has approximately 1,200 clones, more than 80% seen once. The sample in question was tumor tissue, obtained from a patient who underwent chemoradiotherapy. These receptors were taken from a human donor with HPV-associated anogenital cancer.

This chain links TRBV27 with TRBJ1-5; tentatively, D is TRBD1 (6 bases). V was cut by 2 bases and J by 6 bases, with 14 bases left in between. This CDR3 spans 15 amino acids. CDR1 and CDR2 (germline): MNHEY, SMNVEV (reference sequence). CDR3 in amino acids: CASSLNTGWGQPQHF. DNA for the CDR3: TGTGCCAGCAGTTTAAATACAGGGTGGGGTCAGCCCCAGCATTTT.

This clone is labeled as large. The chain employs TRBV7-2 and TRBJ1-5; a weak D match, TRBD1 (6 bases). The length of the CDR3 is 15 residues. V was clipped by 5 bases and J by 2 bases, with 13 bases between them. CDR1 SGHTA and CDR2 FQGNSA come from the germline V gene. CDR3 DNA: TGTGCCAGCAGCCGTGGGGAGGGGGGCAATCAGCCCCAGCATTTT. Translation gives CASSRGEGGNQPQHF.

The rearrangement links TRBV7-2 to TRBJ2-3; D ambiguous. Germline CDR1 reads SGHTA; CDR2 reads FQGNSA. The V end lost 2 bases, the J end lost 6 bases, and 6 bases lay between the germline ends. The CDR3 totals 12 residues. The CDR3 protein is CASSLLRDTQYF. The CDR3 nucleotides read TGTGCCAGCAGCTTACTGAGGGATACGCAGTATTTT.

J is TRBJ2-1 and V is TRBV29-1, with TRBD2 identical over 7 bases. This CDR3 has 12 amino acids. The germline gives CDR1 SQVTM, CDR2 ANQGSEA. V lost 6 bases and J lost 7; bases outside the gene matches: 6. In nucleotides, the CDR3 is TGCAGCGTCATACAACTAGCGAATGAGCAGTTCTTC. It specifies CSVIQLANEQFF.

The chain has TRBV21-1 and TRBJ2-7; no check of the table's D call, TRBD2, against the DNA was made. TRBV21-1 is recorded as a pseudogene. The CDR3 runs 15 residues. Here the CDR3 reads CASSSLASEGREQYF. The CDR3 bases are TGTGCCAGCAGCTCTCTAGCGTCGGAGGGGCGCGAGCAGTACTTC.

This chain connects TRBV27 to TRBJ1-2; 7 bases align to TRBD1. The CDR3 sequence is 15 residues long. The trim removed 5 bases at V and 3 bases at J, leaving 9 bases unmatched. CDR1 and CDR2 from the germline V gene are MNHEY and SMNVEV (reference sequence). CDR3 DNA: TGTGCCAGCAGTCTAGACAGGGCAGGCGACTATGGCTACACCTTC. Translation gives CASSLDRAGDYGYTF.

As for this clone: The junction shows a germline mismatch at one end, possibly a read error. V and J are TRBV6-6 and TRBJ1-2; TRBD1 matches at 9 bases. Germline values: CDR1 MNHNY, CDR2 SVGAGI (reference sequence). This CDR3 has 14 residues. The DNA for the CDR3 is TGTGCCAGCAAAATCACAGGGGGCGCGACCCTAGTCGGCTTC. Its protein is CASKITGGATLVGF.

This chain links TRBV7-9 with TRBJ1-1, with no clear D. CDR3 length equals 18 residues. V was trimmed by 2 bases and J by 0 bases, leaving 19 bases between them. The germline V gene has CDR1 SEHNR and CDR2 FQNEAQ (reference sequence). In DNA, the CDR3 is TGTGCCAGCAGCTTAAAGAGTCGGCGTAGCGGGATGAACACTGAAGCTTTCTTT. It is translated as CASSLKSRRSGMNTEAFF.

V usage is TRBV5-6 and J usage is TRBJ2-1; possible D gene TRBD2, 5 bases. The CDR3 runs 15 residues. Trimming removed 1 base at V and 4 bases at J, with 12 bases between. Germline CDR1 reads SGHDT; CDR2 reads YYEEEE. The CDR3 nucleotides are TGTGCCAGCAGCTTGCAGCGGAAGACTTACAATGAGCAGTTCTTC. Amino acid sequence: CASSLQRKTYNEQFF.

CDR3 region: CASSIGRKRRVILGYTF. In nucleotides, the CDR3 is TGTGCCAGTAGTATTGGCAGAAAGAGGAGGGTCATTCTTGGCTACACCTTC. The chain combines TRBV19 with TRBJ1-2, with D uncertain. Trimming removed 3 bases from V and 7 bases from J, with 24 bases in between. Germline CDR1 is LNHDA and CDR2 is SQIVND (reference sequence). The CDR3 consists of 17 residues.

The gene calls are TRBV7-2 and TRBJ1-6; D is possibly TRBD1 (5 bases). The CDR3 sequence is 13 residues long. In germline, CDR1 is SGHTA, CDR2 FQGNSA. The V and J ends lost 3 bases and 12 bases respectively, with 12 bases between them. Written as DNA, the CDR3 is TGTGCCAGCAGCTTCTTCGGTAGGGGACCCCTCCACTTT. It encodes CASSFFGRGPLHF.

This clone was seen a single time. V is TRBV7-8 and J is TRBJ2-5; D gene ambiguous. From germline, CDR1 is SGHVS and CDR2 FQNEAQ. Trimming pared 4 bases from V and 2 bases from J, leaving 14 bases between. This CDR3 is built from 15 residues. CDR3: CASSSDGEFQETQYF. The CDR3 region has the DNA TGTGCCAGCAGCTCGGACGGAGAATTTCAAGAGACCCAGTACTTC.

This chain uses TRBV19 with TRBJ1-1; a weak D match, TRBD1 (5 bases). Trimming stripped 7 bases from V and 4 bases from J, with 19 bases between. Germline V gives CDR1 LNHDA, CDR2 SQIVND (reference sequence). The CDR3 extends over 15 amino acids. This CDR3 reads CASKVDRRAGTEAFF. DNA for the CDR3: TGTGCCAGTAAGGTTGACAGACGGGCCGGCACTGAAGCTTTCTTT.

The rearrangement joins TRBV18 to TRBJ2-3; D is ambiguous. Trimming pared 8 bases from V and 2 bases from J, leaving 17 bases between. This CDR3 has 15 amino acids. Germline V CDR1 and CDR2: KGHSH, LQKENI. CDR3 sequence (DNA): TGTGCCAGCCGCCTGAGCCGGAGAAACACAGATACGCAGTATTTT. Translated, it gives CASRLSRRNTDTQYF.

The genes are TRBV28 and TRBJ2-7; 10 bases map to TRBD2. This CDR3 is built from 13 residues. V dropped 11 bases and J dropped 2; count of bases not matched to a gene: 6. Germline V gives CDR1 MDHEN, CDR2 SYDVKM. In DNA, the CDR3 is TGTGCCTCCGTCACTAGCGGGACCTACGAGCAGTACTTC. As protein: CASVTSGTYEQYF.

This clone has a single count. The chain uses TRBV28 and TRBJ2-1, with D hard to call. V dropped 3 bases and J dropped 7 bases, with 7 bases sitting between them. This CDR3 is built from 12 residues. CDR1 is MDHEN, CDR2 SYDVKM, per germline. CDR3 protein: CASSFQRNEQFF. CDR3 coding DNA: TGTGCCAGCAGTTTTCAGAGGAATGAGCAGTTCTTC.

The CDR3 protein is CASSPRDTEQYF. As DNA, the CDR3 is TGCGCCAGCAGCCCCCGGGACACTGAGCAGTACTTC. The chain has TRBV5-1 and TRBJ2-7; maybe TRBD1 (6 bases). Germline-derived CDR1 and CDR2 are SGHRS and YFSETQ. V was clipped by 4 bases and J by 7 bases, with 12 bases between them. There are 12 residues in the CDR3.

In its sample, this clone was seen once. The chain has TRBV4-2 and TRBJ2-2; 8 bases are shared with TRBD2. Germline loops: CDR1 LGHNA, CDR2 YNFKEQ. The V gene end was trimmed by 1 base and the J gene end by 4 bases; junction bases not matched to a gene: 11. CDR3 length: 18 residues. CDR3 sequence: CASSQGFGGAGGTGELFF. For the CDR3, the DNA is TGTGCCAGCAGCCAAGGTTTCGGGGGGGCCGGGGGCACCGGGGAGCTGTTTTTT.

The chain carries TRBV5-8 and TRBJ2-5; D possibly corresponds to TRBD2 (6 bases). The CDR3 runs to 15 residues. The germline V gene has CDR1 SGHTS and CDR2 YDEGEE. Trimming cost V 0 bases and J 4 bases, with 13 bases left between them. In DNA form, the CDR3 reads TGTGCCAGCAGCTTGGGCCGGGGAGGTGCAGAGACCCAGTACTTC. This sequence encodes CASSLGRGGAETQYF.

Only a few counts were recorded for this clone. The CDR3 region is CASSPFYGSNQPQHF. The DNA of the CDR3 is TGTGCCAGCAGTCCATTCTACGGTAGCAATCAGCCCCAGCATTTT. The chain is built from TRBV27 and TRBJ1-5; D unclear. Trimming left V 5 bases short and J 0 bases short, with 11 bases between. Germline V CDR1 and CDR2: MNHEY, SMNVEV (reference sequence). The CDR3 runs to 15 residues.

This chain links TRBV6-5 with TRBJ1-1; possible D gene TRBD1, 6 bases. The CDR3 is made up of 12 amino acids. Germline loops: CDR1 MNHEY, CDR2 SVGAGI. Deletions cut 5 bases from V and 12 bases from J, with 16 bases between. CDR3 residues: CASSNDRTPTFF. Here the CDR3 DNA reads TGTGCCAGCAGTAATGACAGGACCCCAACTTTCTTT.

This clone came up a few times. This chain joins TRBV6-6 and TRBJ2-1, with 8 bases identical to TRBD2. The germline gives CDR1 MNHNY, CDR2 SVGAGI (reference sequence). V shed 5 bases, J shed 0 bases, and the junction held 3 bases outside the gene matches. The CDR3 contains 15 residues. The CDR3 sequence: CASSLAGFSYNEQFF. CDR3 sequence (DNA): TGTGCCAGCAGTCTAGCGGGTTTCTCCTACAATGAGCAGTTCTTC.

The chain carries TRBV4-3 and TRBJ2-1; D perhaps matches TRBD2 (7 bases). The CDR3 is 13 residues long. Germline V CDR1 and CDR2: LGHNA, YSLEER. V was pared by 3 bases and J by 8 bases, with 11 bases between. CDR3 sequence reads: CASSQRGGDEQFF. For the CDR3, the DNA is TGCGCCAGCAGCCAGAGGGGGGGCGATGAGCAGTTCTTC.

CDR3 coding DNA: TGTGCCAGCAGCTTCCAATCTGGGGGGGCGTATGGGGCCAACGTCCTGACTTTC. Protein sequence: CASSFQSGGAYGANVLTF. The genes are TRBV11-1 and TRBJ2-6; a possible D gene is TRBD2 (7 bases). The V end was cut by 3 bases, the J end by 3 bases, with 18 bases between. Germline values: CDR1 SGHAT, CDR2 FQDESV (reference sequence). The CDR3 has 18 amino acids.

The V gene is TRBV2, the J gene TRBJ2-5, with a possible D match to TRBD1 (7 bases). The ends were cut back, 6 bases at V and 7 bases at J, with 15 bases in the middle. CDR1 and CDR2 (germline): SNHLY, FYNNEI. This CDR3 is 13 amino acids long. The CDR3 protein is CASRLPQGGTQYF. CDR3 sequence (DNA): TGTGCCAGCAGGCTCCCCCAGGGGGGGACCCAGTACTTC.

The chain has TRBV2 and TRBJ2-3, with D possibly matching TRBD2 (5 bases). Trimming pared 7 bases from V and 2 bases from J, leaving 10 bases between. This CDR3 region has 13 residues. Germline V gene lookup returns CDR1 SNHLY and CDR2 FYNNEI. This CDR3 is CASTLDYTDTQYF. CDR3 nucleotide sequence: TGTGCCAGCACCTTAGACTACACAGATACGCAGTATTTT.